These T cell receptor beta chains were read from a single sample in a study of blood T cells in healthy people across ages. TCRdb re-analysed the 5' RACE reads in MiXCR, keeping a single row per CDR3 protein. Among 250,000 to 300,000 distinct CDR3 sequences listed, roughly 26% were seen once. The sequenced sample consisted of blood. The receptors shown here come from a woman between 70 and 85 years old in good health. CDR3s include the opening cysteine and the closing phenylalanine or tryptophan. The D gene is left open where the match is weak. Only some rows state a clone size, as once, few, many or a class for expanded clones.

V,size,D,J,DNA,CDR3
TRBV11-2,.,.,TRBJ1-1,TGTGCCAGCAGCCCTCGGACAGTCCCCAACACTGAAGCTTTCTTT,CASSPRTVPNTEAFF
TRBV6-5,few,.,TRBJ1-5,TGTGCCAGCAGTTACTCGGGGACCAAAAATCAGCCCCAGCATTTT,CASSYSGTKNQPQHF
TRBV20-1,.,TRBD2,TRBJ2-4,TGCAGTGCTAGAGAAGCGGGAGTTATAACCAAAAACATTCAGTACTTC,CSAREAGVITKNIQYF
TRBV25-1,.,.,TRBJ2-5,TGTGCCAGCAGTGATCAGGGTAACCAAGAGACCCAGTACTTC,CASSDQGNQETQYF
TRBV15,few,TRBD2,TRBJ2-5,TGTGCCACCAGCAGCGGGAGCGGGAGTGTAGAGACCCAGTACTTC,CATSSGSGSVETQYF
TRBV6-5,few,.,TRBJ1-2,TGTGCCAGCAGTTACTCTGGGACCGCTAATAATGGCTACACCTTC,CASSYSGTANNGYTF
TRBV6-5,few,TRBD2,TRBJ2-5,TGTGCCAGCAGTTACTCCGGGACTAGCGGGAGAGGGACCCAGTACTTC,CASSYSGTSGRGTQYF
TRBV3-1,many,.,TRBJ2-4,TGTGCCAGCAACATGGAGGGCGTTACGGAAAACATTCAGTACTTC,CASNMEGVTENIQYF
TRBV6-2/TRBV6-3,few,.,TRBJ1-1,TGTGCCAGCAGTTACTCCCGGGCTGACGGCCCAAACACTGAAGCTTTCTTT,CASSYSRADGPNTEAFF
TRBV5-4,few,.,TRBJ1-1,TGTGCCAGCAGCGAACAGCGCTCGAACACTGAAGCTTTCTTT,CASSEQRSNTEAFF
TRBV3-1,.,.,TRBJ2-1,TGTGCCAGCAGCCCACTTGCGCTAGACAATGAGCAGTTCTTC,CASSPLALDNEQFF
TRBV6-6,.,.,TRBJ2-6,TGTGCCAGCAGTTACACCGGTTCTGGGGCCAACGTCCTGACTTTC,CASSYTGSGANVLTF
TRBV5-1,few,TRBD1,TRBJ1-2,TGCGCCAGCAGCGGCGGGACAGGGCCCTACGTTGAAGGCTACACCTTC,CASSGGTGPYVEGYTF
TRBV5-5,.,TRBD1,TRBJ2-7,TGTGCCAGCAGCTTTAGGGGGCTGCCTACCTACGAGCAGTACTTC,CASSFRGLPTYEQYF
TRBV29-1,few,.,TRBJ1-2,TGCAGCGTTGTATTGATTCAGGGCTATGGCTACACCTTC,CSVVLIQGYGYTF
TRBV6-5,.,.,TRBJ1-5,TGTGCCAGCAGTTACTCGAGGGCAGATAGCAATCAGCCCCAGCATTTT,CASSYSRADSNQPQHF
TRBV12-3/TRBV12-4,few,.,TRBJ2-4,TGTGCCAGCATACCGGGAGATAGAGGCAAAAACATTCAGTACTTC,CASIPGDRGKNIQYF
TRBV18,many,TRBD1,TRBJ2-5,TGTGCCAGCTCACCTCTCCGGGACAGCAGAGAGACCCAGTACTTC,CASSPLRDSRETQYF
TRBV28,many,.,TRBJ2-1,TGTGCCAGCAGTTCCATGACGGGGGCGGTCAATGAGCAGTTCTTC,CASSSMTGAVNEQFF
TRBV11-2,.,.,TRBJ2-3,TGTGCCAGCAGCCTAGGAGGGGGTTCGGGGGATACGCAGTATTTT,CASSLGGGSGDTQYF
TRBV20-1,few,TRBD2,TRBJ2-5,TGCAGTGCTAGAATAGGAACTAGCGGATGGGAGACCCAGTACTTC,CSARIGTSGWETQYF
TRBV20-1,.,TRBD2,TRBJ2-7,TGCAGTGCTCAGGCGGGAGGGGTCAACGAGCAGTACTTC,CSAQAGGVNEQYF
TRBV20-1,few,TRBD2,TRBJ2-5,TGCAGTGCTAGAAGGGTTAGCGGGGGGGCCGGAGAGACCCAGTACTTC,CSARRVSGGAGETQYF
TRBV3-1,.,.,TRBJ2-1,TGTGCCAGCAGCCAAGATTCCAGCGGCTTAAAGAACAATGAGCAGTTCTTC,CASSQDSSGLKNNEQFF
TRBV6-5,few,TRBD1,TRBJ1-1,TGTGCCAGCACCCAGGGGGGTAACACTGAAGCTTTCTTT,CASTQGGNTEAFF
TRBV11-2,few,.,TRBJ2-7,TGTGCCAGCAGCTTAGCGGCTAGCGCGTCCTACGAGCAGTACTTC,CASSLAASASYEQYF
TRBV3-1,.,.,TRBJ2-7,TGTGCCAGCAGCCAAGATGGACTATCAAACGAGCAGTACTTC,CASSQDGLSNEQYF
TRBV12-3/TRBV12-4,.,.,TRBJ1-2,TGTTCCAGCAGTTTGACAGGAGGGGAAGGCTATGGCTACACCTTC,CSSSLTGGEGYGYTF
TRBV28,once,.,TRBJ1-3,TGTGCCAGCAGTTTCCAAGGGGGAAGTGGAAACACCATATATTTT,CASSFQGGSGNTIYF
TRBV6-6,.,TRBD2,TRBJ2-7,TGTGCCAGCAGTTACCGGTTAGCGGGAGGCTACGAGCAGTACTTC,CASSYRLAGGYEQYF
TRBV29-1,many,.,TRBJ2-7,TGCAGCGTTGAGGGAAGCCACGAGCAGTACTTC,CSVEGSHEQYF
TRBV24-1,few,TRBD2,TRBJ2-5,TGTGCCACCAGTGATTGGGCTAGCGGGAGCATGGAGACCCAGTACTTC,CATSDWASGSMETQYF
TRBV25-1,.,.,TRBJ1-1,TGTGCCAGCACGGCACAATGGGGAGTCACTGAAGCTTTCTTT,CASTAQWGVTEAFF
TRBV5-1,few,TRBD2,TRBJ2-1,TGCGCCAGCAAAGCGGGAGTTGGTTGGGAGCAGTTCTTC,CASKAGVGWEQFF
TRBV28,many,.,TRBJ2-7,TGTGCCAGCAGTTCACAGGCTATAGGTACCTACGAGCAGTACTTC,CASSSQAIGTYEQYF
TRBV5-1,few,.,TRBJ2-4,TGCGCCAGCAGCTTGGACAGAGCCAAAAACATTCAGTACTTC,CASSLDRAKNIQYF
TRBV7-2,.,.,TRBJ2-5,TGTGCCAGCAGCTGGACAAAAGAGACCCAGTACTTC,CASSWTKETQYF
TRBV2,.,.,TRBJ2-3,TGTGCCAGCAGAAGGGAGGTCACAGATACGCAGTATTTT,CASRREVTDTQYF
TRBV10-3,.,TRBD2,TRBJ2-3,TGTGCCATCGGCGATCCAAGAGGGAGGGCCACAGATACGCAGTATTTT,CAIGDPRGRATDTQYF
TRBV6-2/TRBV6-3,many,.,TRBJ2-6,TGTGCCAGCAGTCACAGGGTGAGCTCTGGGGCCAACGTCCTGACTTTC,CASSHRVSSGANVLTF
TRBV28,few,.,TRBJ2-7,TGTGCCAGCAGAAGAGGGACATCTCCTTACGAGCAGTACTTC,CASRRGTSPYEQYF